Listed below are T cell receptor beta chains from one sample, sequenced in a study of long-term antiretroviral therapy in people with HIV. Only in-frame clones appear in the TCRdb table, and some are missing; sequencing was by immunoSEQ multiplex PCR. Of tens of thousands of clones in the sample, about 80% were seen once. The input for sequencing was unsorted PBMCs, taken 0.3 years after starting antiretroviral therapy. All receptors come from a man aged 35 to 55 with HIV. Both conserved end residues are part of each CDR3. The D gene is left open where the match is weak.

v_call d_call cdr3_length cdr3_aa
TRBV19 . 14 CASGMGHSNYGYTF
TRBV14 . 16 CASSQVGQGALYGYTF
TRBV27 TRBD1 15 CASRRSGTGSYEQYF
TRBV5-1 TRBD1 14 CASSWGQGDTEAFF
TRBV5-4 TRBD2 13 CASSREDPETQYF
TRBV18 TRBD2 16 CASSVNSGGLGNEQFF
TRBV9 . 14 CASSPDGLSQPQHF
TRBV7-9 TRBD1 14 CASSRGQGTHEQYF
TRBV7-2 . 14 CASSLSRDNYEQYF
TRBV5-4 . 16 CASSLGGEVSTDTQYF
TRBV19 . 15 CASRPHEALNTEAFF
TRBV28 TRBD2 15 CASSFERGRDDTQYF
TRBV7-2 . 13 CASSLGSHQEQYF
TRBV30 TRBD1 17 CARRDRRDLGAKNIQYF
TRBV7-2 . 13 CASSPREEEPQHF
TRBV28 TRBD1 12 CASSSRQGEQYF
TRBV15 . 13 CATSKGRSYEQYF
TRBV7-6 . 17 CASSFTPHRSDMEKLFF
TRBV6-6 TRBD2 16 CASSLPITSGGETQYF
TRBV6-5 TRBD2 14 CASSQAGAPYEQYF
TRBV4-1 TRBD2 16 CASSVGTSGVTDTQYF
TRBV4-3 . 16 CASSQAPFQGGETQYF
TRBV7-8 . 11 CASSLEFEAFF
TRBV10-2 . 16 CASSDVGGGSSYEQYF
TRBV4-3 TRBD1 17 CASSQYSRGGANYGYTF
TRBV28 . 12 CASSLGFYEQYF
TRBV7-2 . 15 CASSLALDNYNEQFF
TRBV30 . 15 CAWSQKGPRNTEAFF
TRBV28 . 11 CASRDYQPQHF
TRBV28 . 16 CASSQLRGTGTDTQYF
TRBV14 TRBD2 16 CASSHLRLAGVETQYF
TRBV6-6 . 13 CAITASSTDTQYF
TRBV13 TRBD2 15 CASSPTSGRTNEQFF
TRBV7-2 . 14 CASSLGGSLLEQYF
TRBV29-1 TRBD1 15 CSVELWDRSNYEQYF
TRBV7-7 TRBD2 15 CASSLLAGAYNEQFF
TRBV10-1 . 15 CASSETNTDGDEQFF
TRBV25-1 . 12 CASQVLTGELFF
TRBV2 . 15 CASNRREGGYQPQHF
TRBV7-3 . 17 CASSPGQGILSSYEQYF
TRBV18 TRBD1 14 CASSPGQNNQPQHF
TRBV5-6 . 11 CATTEGSGYTF
TRBV7-2 . 15 CASSFIGGSTDTQYF
TRBV9 . 14 CASSVSQGRETQYF
TRBV30 TRBD1 12 CAWGTGRFGYTF
TRBV27 . 15 CASSWAGAPSYEQYF
TRBV21-1 . 13 CASSKTGRLEQFF
TRBV9 TRBD1 13 CASSVSGGPPLHF
TRBV7-6 . 16 CASSLESGGVQETQYF
TRBV7-9 . 13 CASSLMRTGEAFF
TRBV5-1 . 12 CASSYDSYEQYF
TRBV7-6 . 14 CASSLEAGNQPQHF
TRBV6-1 TRBD2 15 CASRTSGFSSYEQYF
TRBV7-8 . 14 CASSPRVDNQPQHF
TRBV7-2 . 14 CASSQRRGWETQYF
TRBV18 TRBD1 17 CASSPPGTGRSYNEQFF
TRBV18 . 13 CASSPGAIYEQYF
TRBV5-4 . 13 CASSLDPNTEAFF
TRBV27 TRBD2 19 CASSRRLAGGPTSTDTQYF